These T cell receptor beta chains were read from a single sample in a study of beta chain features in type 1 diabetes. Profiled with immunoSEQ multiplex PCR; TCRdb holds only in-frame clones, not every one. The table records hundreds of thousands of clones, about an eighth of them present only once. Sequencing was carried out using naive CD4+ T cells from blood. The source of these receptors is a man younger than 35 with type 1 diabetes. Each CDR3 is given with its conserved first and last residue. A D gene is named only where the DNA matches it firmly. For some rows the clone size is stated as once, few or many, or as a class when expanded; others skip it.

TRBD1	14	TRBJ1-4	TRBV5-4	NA	TGTGCCAGCAGCTTTGGACAGGGGAATGAAAAACTGTTTTTT	CASSFGQGNEKLFF
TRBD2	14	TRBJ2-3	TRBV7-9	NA	TGTGCCAGCAGCTTAGGCGGGGGGGCCGATACGCAGTATTTT	CASSLGGGADTQYF
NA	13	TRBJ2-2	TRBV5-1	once	TGCGCCAGCAGCTTGGTAGGGACAGGGGAGCTGTTTTTT	CASSLVGTGELFF
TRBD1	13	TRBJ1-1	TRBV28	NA	TGTGCCAGCAGTTTGGGGGACAGGACTGAAGCTTTCTTT	CASSLGDRTEAFF
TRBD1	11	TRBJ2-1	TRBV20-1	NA	TGCAGCACCCGACAGGGGAATGAGCAGTTCTTC	CSTRQGNEQFF
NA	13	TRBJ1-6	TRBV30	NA	TGTGCCTGGAGTGTGGCTGGCGGCGTCACCCTCCACTTT	CAWSVAGGVTLHF
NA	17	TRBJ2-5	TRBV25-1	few	TGTGCCAGCAGTGAAGGTATAGACAGTAGAGACCAAGAGACCCAGTACTTC	CASSEGIDSRDQETQYF
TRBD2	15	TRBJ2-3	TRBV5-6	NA	TGTGCCAGCAGCTTGGTACTAGCGGCCACAGATACGCAGTATTTT	CASSLVLAATDTQYF
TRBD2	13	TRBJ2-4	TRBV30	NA	TGTGCCTGGAGTGAGGGACTAAAAAACATTCAGTACTTC	CAWSEGLKNIQYF
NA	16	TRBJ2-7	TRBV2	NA	TGTGCCAGCAGTGAAGTGGGTTTCGGCCCCTCCTACGAGCAGTACTTC	CASSEVGFGPSYEQYF
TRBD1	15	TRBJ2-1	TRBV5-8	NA	TGTGCCAGCAGCACCCGGAGACAGGGGAACAATGAGCAGTTCTTC	CASSTRRQGNNEQFF
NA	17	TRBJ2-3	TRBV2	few	TGTGCCAGCAGCGTCCCTCTGAGGGGACTTCGCACAGATACGCAGTATTTT	CASSVPLRGLRTDTQYF
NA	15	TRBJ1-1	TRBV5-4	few	TGTGCCAGCAGCAGACCCAGGGAGTCCTTCACTGAAGCTTTCTTT	CASSRPRESFTEAFF
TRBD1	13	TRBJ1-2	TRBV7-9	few	TGTGCCAGCAGCTCAACAGGGGAGTATGGCTACACCTTC	CASSSTGEYGYTF
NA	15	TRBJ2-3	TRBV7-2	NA	TGTGCCAGCAGTCCGACCGTATTCCCCCCAGATACGCAGTATTTT	CASSPTVFPPDTQYF
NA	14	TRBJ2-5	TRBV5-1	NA	TGCGCCAGCGGCTCACTGACAGGAGAAGAGACCCAGTACTTC	CASGSLTGEETQYF
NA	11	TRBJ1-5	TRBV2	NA	TGTGCCAGCAGTCTAAATCAGCCCCAGCATTTT	CASSLNQPQHF
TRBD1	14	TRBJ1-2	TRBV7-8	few	TGTGCCAGCAGCCAAGCGACAGGGTCGAATGGCTACACCTTC	CASSQATGSNGYTF
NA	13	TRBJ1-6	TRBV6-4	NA	TGTGCCAGCAGTTCCAGTAATAATTCACCCCTCCACTTT	CASSSSNNSPLHF
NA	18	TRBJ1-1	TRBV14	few	TGTGCCAGCAGCCCATATCCGTACCGGGACACCAAGAACACTGAAGCTTTCTTT	CASSPYPYRDTKNTEAFF
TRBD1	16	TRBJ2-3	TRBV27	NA	TGTGCCAGCAGTTTCGTCACAGGGGGCTGGGGAGATACGCAGTATTTT	CASSFVTGGWGDTQYF
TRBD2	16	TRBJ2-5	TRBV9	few	TGTGCCAGCAGCGTAGGCGCGGGGGGAATGCAAGAGACCCAGTACTTC	CASSVGAGGMQETQYF
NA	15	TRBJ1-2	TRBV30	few	TGTGCCTGGAGTGTGCCCCCGGACTCTAACTATGGCTACACCTTC	CAWSVPPDSNYGYTF
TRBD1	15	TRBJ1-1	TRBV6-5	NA	TGTGCCAGCAGTTCGAGGGACAGCCCGAACACTGAAGCTTTCTTT	CASSSRDSPNTEAFF
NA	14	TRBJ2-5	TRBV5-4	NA	TGTGCCAGCGGGAAACAGGGGGGGCAAGAGACCCAGTACTTC	CASGKQGGQETQYF
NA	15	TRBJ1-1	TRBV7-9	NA	TGTGCCAGCAGCTTGGATGCAGGGGTTAACACTGAAGCTTTCTTT	CASSLDAGVNTEAFF
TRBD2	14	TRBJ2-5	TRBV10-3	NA	TGTGCCATCAGTGAGATAGCGGGGGAAGAGACCCAGTACTTC	CAISEIAGEETQYF
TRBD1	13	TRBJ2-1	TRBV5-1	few	TGCGCCAGCAGCCCGGACAGGGTCAATGAGCAGTTCTTC	CASSPDRVNEQFF
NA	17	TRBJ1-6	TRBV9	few	TGTGCCAGCAGCGTAGATAAGGGTCCTTTCCCAAATTCACCCCTCCACTTT	CASSVDKGPFPNSPLHF
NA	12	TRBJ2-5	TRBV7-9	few	TGTGCCAGCAGCGGGGGGAGAGGGACCCAGTACTTC	CASSGGRGTQYF
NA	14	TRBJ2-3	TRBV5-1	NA	TGCGCCAGCAGCCGGGACCACGGCACAGATACGCAGTATTTT	CASSRDHGTDTQYF
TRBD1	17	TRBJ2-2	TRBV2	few	TGTGCCAGCAGTGTCCCCCCGGGACAGGGAAACACCGGGGAGCTGTTTTTT	CASSVPPGQGNTGELFF
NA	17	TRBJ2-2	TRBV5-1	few	TGCGCCAGCAGCCGCCTCAGGGAAACCGCGAACACCGGGGAGCTGTTTTTT	CASSRLRETANTGELFF
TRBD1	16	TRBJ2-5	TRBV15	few	TGTGCCACCAGCAGAGATGGGACAGGGGCTGGAGAGACCCAGTACTTC	CATSRDGTGAGETQYF
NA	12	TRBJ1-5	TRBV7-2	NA	TGTGCCAGCAGCTTACCGGGACAGCCCCAGCATTTT	CASSLPGQPQHF
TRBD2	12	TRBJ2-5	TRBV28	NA	TGTGCCAGCAGTTTCAGGGAGGGGACCCAGTACTTC	CASSFREGTQYF
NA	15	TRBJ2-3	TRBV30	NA	TGTGCCTGGAGTGTACGCCCCCCCCCGGGGGATACGCAGTATTTT	CAWSVRPPPGDTQYF
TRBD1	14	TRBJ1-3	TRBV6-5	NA	TGTGCCAGCAGACCTGGACAGGGAGGAAACACCATATATTTT	CASRPGQGGNTIYF
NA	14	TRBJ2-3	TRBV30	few	TGTGCCTGGACTAGGACCCTTAGCACAGATACGCAGTATTTT	CAWTRTLSTDTQYF
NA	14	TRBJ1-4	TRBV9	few	TGTGCCAGCAGCGATGGGATCTACCGTGAAAAACTGTTTTTT	CASSDGIYREKLFF
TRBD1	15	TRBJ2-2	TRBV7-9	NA	TGTGCCAGCAGCCAGGGACAGGGTAACACCGGGGAGCTGTTTTTT	CASSQGQGNTGELFF
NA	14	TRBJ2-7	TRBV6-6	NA	TGTGCCAGCAGGGCCACTTGGGGAACAGAGAAGCAGTACTTC	CASRATWGTEKQYF
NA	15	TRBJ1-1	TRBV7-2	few	TGTGCCAGCAGCTTAGATGCCTTTGCTGAGACTGAAGCTTTCTTT	CASSLDAFAETEAFF
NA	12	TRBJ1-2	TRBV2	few	TGTGCCAGCAGCCCGAGCGATTATGGCTACACCTTC	CASSPSDYGYTF
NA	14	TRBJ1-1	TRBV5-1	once	TGCGCCAGCAGCTTCGACAGGCTGAACACTGAAGCTTTCTTT	CASSFDRLNTEAFF
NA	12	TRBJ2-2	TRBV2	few	TGTGCCTCGGGGGTAGTCACCGGGGAGCTGTTTTTT	CASGVVTGELFF
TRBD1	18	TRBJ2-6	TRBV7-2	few	TGTGCCAGCAGCAAATCGACAGGGGGCGCTTCTGGGGCCAACGTCCTGACTTTC	CASSKSTGGASGANVLTF
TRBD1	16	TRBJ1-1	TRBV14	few	TGTGCCAGCAGCCAAGGAGGCCAGGGGGCGAGCACTGAAGCTTTCTTT	CASSQGGQGASTEAFF